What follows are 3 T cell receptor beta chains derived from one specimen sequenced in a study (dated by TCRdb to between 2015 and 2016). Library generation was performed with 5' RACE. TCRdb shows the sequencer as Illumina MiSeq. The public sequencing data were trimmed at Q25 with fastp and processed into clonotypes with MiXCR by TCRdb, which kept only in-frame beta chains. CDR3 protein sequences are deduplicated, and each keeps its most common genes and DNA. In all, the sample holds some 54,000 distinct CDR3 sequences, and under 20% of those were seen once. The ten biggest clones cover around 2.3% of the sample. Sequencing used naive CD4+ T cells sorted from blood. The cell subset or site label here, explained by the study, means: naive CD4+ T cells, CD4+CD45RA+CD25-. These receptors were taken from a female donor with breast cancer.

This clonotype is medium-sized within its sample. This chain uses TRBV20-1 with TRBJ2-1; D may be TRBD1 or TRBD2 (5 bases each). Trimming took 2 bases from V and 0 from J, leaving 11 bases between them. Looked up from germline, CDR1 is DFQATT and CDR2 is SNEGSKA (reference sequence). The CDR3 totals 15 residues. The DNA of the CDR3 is TGCAGTGCTAGATGGGACCGGAGCTCCTACAATGAGCAGTTCTTC. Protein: CSARWDRSSYNEQFF.

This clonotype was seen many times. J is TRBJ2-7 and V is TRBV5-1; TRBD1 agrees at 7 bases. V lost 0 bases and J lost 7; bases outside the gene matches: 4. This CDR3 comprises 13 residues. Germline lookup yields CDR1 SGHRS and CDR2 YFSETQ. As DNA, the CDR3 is TGCGCCAGCAGCTTGGACAGGGGATATGAGCAGTACTTC. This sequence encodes CASSLDRGYEQYF.

The CDR3 DNA follows: TGTGCCAGCAGTTTGAGTAGCGGGGGTTCTTTCCCCTACGAGCAGTACTTC. Amino acid sequence: CASSLSSGGSFPYEQYF. This chain joins TRBV28 and TRBJ2-7; 9 bases are shared with TRBD2. V was clipped by 3 bases and J by 2 bases; unmatched bases: 11. CDR3 size: 17 residues. Germline values: CDR1 MDHEN, CDR2 SYDVKM.